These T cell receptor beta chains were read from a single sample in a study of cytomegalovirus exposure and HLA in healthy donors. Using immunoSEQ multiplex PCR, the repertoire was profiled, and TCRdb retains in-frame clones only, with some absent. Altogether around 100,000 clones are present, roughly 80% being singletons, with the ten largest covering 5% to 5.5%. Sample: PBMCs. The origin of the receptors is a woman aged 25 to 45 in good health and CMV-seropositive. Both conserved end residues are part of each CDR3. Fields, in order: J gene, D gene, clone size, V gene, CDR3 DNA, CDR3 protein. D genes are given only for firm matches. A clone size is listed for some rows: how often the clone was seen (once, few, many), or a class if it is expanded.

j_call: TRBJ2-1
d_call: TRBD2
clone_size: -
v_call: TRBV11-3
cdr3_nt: TGTGCCAGCAGCCCGGGACTAGCGGGAGGCCACAATGAGCAGTTCTTC
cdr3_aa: CASSPGLAGGHNEQFF

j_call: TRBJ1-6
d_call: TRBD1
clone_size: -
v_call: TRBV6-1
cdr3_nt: TGTGCCAGCAGTGAAAGACAGGGTGGATCACCCCTCCACTTT
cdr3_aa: CASSERQGGSPLHF

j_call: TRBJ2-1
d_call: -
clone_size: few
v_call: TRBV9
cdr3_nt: TGTGCCAGCAGCGTTTCTCTTTACAATGAGCAGTTCTTC
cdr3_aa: CASSVSLYNEQFF

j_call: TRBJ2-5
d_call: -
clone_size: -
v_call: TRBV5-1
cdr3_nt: TGCGCCAGCAGCTTGGGACAGAACCAAGAGACCCAGTACTTC
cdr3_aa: CASSLGQNQETQYF

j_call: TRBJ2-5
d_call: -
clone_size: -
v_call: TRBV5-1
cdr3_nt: TGCGCCAGCAGCTCCTCAACGGTTCAAGAGACCCAGTACTTC
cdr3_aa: CASSSSTVQETQYF

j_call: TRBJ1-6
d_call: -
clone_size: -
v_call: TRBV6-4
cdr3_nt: TGTGCCAGCAGGCCGGGGGGAGGAAATTCACCCCTCCACTTT
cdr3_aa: CASRPGGGNSPLHF

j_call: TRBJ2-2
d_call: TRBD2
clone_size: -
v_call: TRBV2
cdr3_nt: TGTGCCAGCAGTGAATCTAGCGGGATCACCGGGGAGCTGTTTTTT
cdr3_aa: CASSESSGITGELFF

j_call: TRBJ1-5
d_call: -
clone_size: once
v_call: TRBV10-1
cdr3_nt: TGCGCCAGCTTAACAGGCTACCGCGTTAGCAATCAGCCCCAGCATTTT
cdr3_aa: CASLTGYRVSNQPQHF

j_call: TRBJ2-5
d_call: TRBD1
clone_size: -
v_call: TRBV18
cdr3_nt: TGTGCCAGCTCAATCACAGGGGCCGGAGAGACCCAGTACTTC
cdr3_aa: CASSITGAGETQYF

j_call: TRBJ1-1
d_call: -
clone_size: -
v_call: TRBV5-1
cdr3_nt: TGCGCCAGCAGCCCGGGCGTAGGGGGGGGGTTCGGAGCTTTCTTT
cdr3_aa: CASSPGVGGGFGAFF

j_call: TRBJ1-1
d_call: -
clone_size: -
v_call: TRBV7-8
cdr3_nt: TGTGCCAGCAGCTTAGTCGGCAGTCCGACGGGCACTGAAGCTTTCTTT
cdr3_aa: CASSLVGSPTGTEAFF

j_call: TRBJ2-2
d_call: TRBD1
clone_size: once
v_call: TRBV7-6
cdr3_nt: TGTGCCAGCAGCTTAGCGACAGGGGGCTTAACCGGGGAGCTGTTTTTT
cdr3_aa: CASSLATGGLTGELFF

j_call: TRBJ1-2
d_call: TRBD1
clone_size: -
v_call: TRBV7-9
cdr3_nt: TGTGCCAGCAGCGATAATCCGGACAGGGGGCATCAAGCCTACACCTTC
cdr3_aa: CASSDNPDRGHQAYTF

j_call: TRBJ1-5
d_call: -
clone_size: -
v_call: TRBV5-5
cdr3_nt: TGTGCCAGCAGCTTTACAGGGAATCAGCCCCAGCATTTT
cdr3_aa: CASSFTGNQPQHF

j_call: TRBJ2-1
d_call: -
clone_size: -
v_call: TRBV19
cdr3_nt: TGTGCCAGTAGTATAAGAGGTGGCGAGCAGTTCTTC
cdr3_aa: CASSIRGGEQFF

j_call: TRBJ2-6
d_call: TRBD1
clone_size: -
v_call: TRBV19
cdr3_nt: TGTGCCAGTATCCTTACAGGGGGCGCTTTCTCTGGGGCCAACGTCCTGACTTTC
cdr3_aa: CASILTGGAFSGANVLTF

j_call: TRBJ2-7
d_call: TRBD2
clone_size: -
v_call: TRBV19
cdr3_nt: TGTGCCAGTAGTATTCGGGGGGTCTACGAGCAGTACTTC
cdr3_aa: CASSIRGVYEQYF

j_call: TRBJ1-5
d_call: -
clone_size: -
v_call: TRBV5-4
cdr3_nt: TGTGCCAGCAGCTTGTTAGTTGACAGGATACTTTATAGCAATCAGCCCCAGCATTTT
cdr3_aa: CASSLLVDRILYSNQPQHF

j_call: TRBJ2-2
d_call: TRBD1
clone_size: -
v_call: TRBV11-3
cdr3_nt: TGTGCCAGCAGCCTTGGACAGGGGGCAGGCGGGGAGCTGTTTTTT
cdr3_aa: CASSLGQGAGGELFF

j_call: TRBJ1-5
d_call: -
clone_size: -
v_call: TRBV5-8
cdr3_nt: TGTGCCAGCACTATACAGGGTTATAGCAATCAGCCCCAGCATTTT
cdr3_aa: CASTIQGYSNQPQHF

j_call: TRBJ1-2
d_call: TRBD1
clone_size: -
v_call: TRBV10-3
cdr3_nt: TGTGCCATCAGTGGTCCGGGACAGGGTAACTATGGCTACACCTTC
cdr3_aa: CAISGPGQGNYGYTF

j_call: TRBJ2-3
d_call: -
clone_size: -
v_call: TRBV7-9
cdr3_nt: TGTTCCAGGGCCACAGATACGCAGTATTTT
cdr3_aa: CSRATDTQYF

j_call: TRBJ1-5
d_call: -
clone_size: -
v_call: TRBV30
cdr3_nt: TGTGCCTGGAGTGTACAGGGTAACTCCCAGCATTTT
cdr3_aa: CAWSVQGNSQHF

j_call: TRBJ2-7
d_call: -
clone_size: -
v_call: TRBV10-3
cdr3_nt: TGTGCCATCAGTGAAGGAGTTCCTGCCTACGAGCAGTACTTC
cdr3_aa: CAISEGVPAYEQYF

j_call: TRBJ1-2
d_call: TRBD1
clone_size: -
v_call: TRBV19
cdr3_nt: TGTGCCAGTAACCCTTGGGACAGGGGGCCCTATGGCTACACCTTC
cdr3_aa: CASNPWDRGPYGYTF

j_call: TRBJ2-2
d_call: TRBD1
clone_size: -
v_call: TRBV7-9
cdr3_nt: TGTTCCAGCAGCCCAAGGGACAGGGAACTCACCGGGGAGCTGTTTTTT
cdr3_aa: CSSSPRDRELTGELFF

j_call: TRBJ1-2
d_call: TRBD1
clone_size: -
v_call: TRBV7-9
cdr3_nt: TGTGCCAGCAGCTTAGTAGTCCCGACAGGGCTGGACGGCTACACCTTC
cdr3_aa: CASSLVVPTGLDGYTF

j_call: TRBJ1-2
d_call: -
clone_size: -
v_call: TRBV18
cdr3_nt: TGTGCCAGCTCACCACGGTCAGCCACAGCTAACTATGGCTACACCTTC
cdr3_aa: CASSPRSATANYGYTF

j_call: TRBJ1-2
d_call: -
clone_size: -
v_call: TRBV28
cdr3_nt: TGTGCCAGCAGTTCTGGGGCCGGCTATGGCTACACCTTC
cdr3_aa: CASSSGAGYGYTF